The present T cell receptor beta chain was sequenced within a study of blood T cells in healthy people across ages. J gave up 5 bases and V 5 bases, and 6 bases lay outside the gene matches. Looked up from germline, CDR1 is MNHEY and CDR2 is SVGEGT. The CDR3 totals 14 residues. With a J-beta primer mix and a sample-barcoded 5' primer, a second PCR ran roughly 6 to 12 cycles. With 12 random nucleotides, a template-switch adaptor tagged each individual cDNA molecule. TCRdb re-derived calls from the 5' RACE reads in MiXCR, one entry per CDR3 protein. Among around 1,800,000 distinct CDR3 sequences listed, roughly two fifths were seen once. This clonotype showed up just a few times. What it recognizes is unknown. Study-level findings and limits: No one knew whether donors had CMV, which possibly confounded expanded clonotype changes. Age showed a roughly linear inverse relationship with TCR beta diversity per million T cells.

Extraction yielded at least 5 micrograms of total RNA per sample. Material: blood. The rearrangement joins TRBV6-2 or TRBV6-3 to TRBJ1-5; TRBD1 matches 7 bases. This TCR was sampled from a human donor in good health. The CDR3 here is CASSGTGAYQPQHF. CDR3 DNA: TGTGCCAGCAGTGGTACAGGGGCGTATCAGCCCCAGCATTTT.